The 27 T cell receptor beta chains listed next were all sequenced from one sample in a study of blood T cell repertoires in COVID-19 (dated by TCRdb to between 2020 and 2021). The library was produced with the immunoSEQ multiplex PCR assay. TCRdb holds this immuneACCESS table with in-frame rearrangements only. Some clones are missing; in checked studies, unresolved V genes explain under half, and the rest has no known cause. The sample table records under 45,000 clones; roughly 85% of these occur just once. Approximately 45% of the sample comes from the top ten. The source material was peripheral blood. The receptors shown here come from a man aged 60 to 75 with active or convalescent COVID-19.

This rearrangement joins TRBV27 to TRBJ1-6; a weak D match, TRBD1 (5 bases). The CDR3 is made up of 15 amino acids. V lost 2 bases, J lost 10 bases, and 15 bases lay in between. The germline CDR1 and CDR2 sequences are MNHEY and SMNVEV (reference sequence). Here the CDR3 DNA reads TGTGCCAGCAGTTTAGAACCAGGGACTCGATCACCCCTCCACTTT. Protein: CASSLEPGTRSPLHF.

This clone occurred once. This chain connects TRBV7-2 to TRBJ2-1, with a tentative D call TRBD2 (5 bases). Per the germline V gene, CDR1 is SGHTA and CDR2 is FQGNSA. The CDR3 is 11 residues long. V dropped 4 bases and J dropped 10 bases, with 8 bases sitting between them. The CDR3 loop is CASSYGGEQFF. The CDR3, as DNA: TGTGCCAGCAGCTATGGAGGAGAGCAGTTCTTC.

The V call is TRBV5-1, the J call TRBJ1-6, with 7 positions matching TRBD1. V shed 4 bases and J 4 bases; nucleotides not matched to a gene: 2. The CDR3 contains 14 residues. Per the germline V gene, CDR1 is SGHRS and CDR2 is YFSETQ. CDR3 nucleotides: TGCGCCAGCAGCCTGGGACAGTATAATTCACCCCTCCACTTT. Translated, it gives CASSLGQYNSPLHF.

The V call is TRBV18, the J call TRBJ2-7; 11 bases are a match to TRBD2. This CDR3 has 15 residues. Germline V gives CDR1 KGHSH, CDR2 LQKENI. With 6 bases clipped from V and 2 bases from J, the junction kept 6 bases outside the gene matches. As DNA, the CDR3 is TGTGCCAGCTCCTCTAGCGGGGGGCCTACCTACGAGCAGTACGTC. This codes for CASSSSGGPTYEQYV.

The gene calls are TRBV5-1 and TRBJ1-1, with D possibly matching TRBD1 (5 bases). Between the trimmed V and J ends, which lost 7 bases and 3 bases, there was a span of 19 bases. CDR1 is SGHRS and CDR2 is YFSETQ in the germline V gene. This CDR3 is 15 amino acids long. The CDR3 DNA reads as TGCGCCAGCTCCCAGGGCCCTGTTGGCGACACTGAAGCTTTCTTT. Its protein is CASSQGPVGDTEAFF.

The chain uses TRBV6-5 and TRBJ1-1; a possible D gene is TRBD1 (5 bases). Germline V lookup: CDR1 MNHEY, CDR2 SVGAGI. The CDR3 runs to 13 residues. V was shortened by 6 bases and J by 0 bases, with 8 bases between the two germline ends. Here the CDR3 reads CASRDRMNTEAFF. CDR3 sequence (DNA): TGTGCCAGCAGAGACAGAATGAACACTGAAGCTTTCTTT.

CDR3 coding DNA: TGTGCCAGTAGTATAGAGGGCCGCCGCTACACCTTC. Translating gives CASSIEGRRYTF. This chain uses TRBV19 with TRBJ1-2; D gene unclear. From germline, CDR1 is LNHDA and CDR2 SQIVND (reference sequence). The CDR3 has 12 amino acids. Trimming pared 0 bases from V and 9 bases from J, leaving 8 bases between.

The V gene is TRBV19, the J gene TRBJ1-5; perhaps TRBD1 as D (5 bases). V lost 5 bases, J lost 11 bases, and 13 bases lay in between. This CDR3 spans 12 amino acids. The germline V gene encodes CDR1 LNHDA and CDR2 SQIVND (reference sequence). In DNA form, the CDR3 reads TGTGCCAGTAGTTCAGACCCCAGGGCCCAGCATTTT. It is translated as CASSSDPRAQHF. The whole variable domain, remainder taken from reference TRBV19 and TRBJ1-5, is DGGITQSPKYLFRKEGQNVTLSCEQNLNHDAMYWYRQDPGQGLRLIYYSQIVNDFQKGDIAEGYSVSREKKESFPLTVTSAQKNPTAFYLCASSSDPRAQHFGDGTRLSIL.

This chain uses TRBV6-1 with TRBJ1-5; D is ambiguous. Germline-derived CDR1 and CDR2 are MNHNS and SASEGT. Trimming shortened V by 3 bases and J by 7 bases, and 16 bases separated the two germline ends. The CDR3 spans 15 residues. The DNA for the CDR3 is TGTGCCAGCAGTGAGAGGAGCGGGGATTGGCAGCCCCAGCATTTT. Amino acids: CASSERSGDWQPQHF.

This chain uses TRBV19 with TRBJ2-7, with D perhaps matching TRBD1 (5 bases). The germline V gene has CDR1 LNHDA and CDR2 SQIVND (reference sequence). The V end lost 6 bases, the J end lost 3 bases, and 18 bases lay between the germline ends. The CDR3 spans 15 residues. CDR3 nucleotide sequence: TGTGCCAGTAGCCAATCGACAGTTAGATGCTACGAGCAGTACGTC. Translation gives CASSQSTVRCYEQYV.

The chain has TRBV5-4 and TRBJ2-3; 7 nucleotides line up with TRBD1. After removal of 6 bases from V and 6 bases from J, the junction contained 13 bases not matched to a gene. Germline CDR1 is SGHNT and CDR2 is YYREEE (reference sequence). The CDR3 has 15 amino acids. The CDR3 region has the DNA TGTGCCAGCACCCGACAGGGTCCGAGTGGGGATACGCAGTATTTT. This translates into CASTRQGPSGDTQYF.

This chain uses TRBV15 with TRBJ2-6; TRBD1 matches 7 bases. V dropped 9 bases and J dropped 1; count of bases not matched to a gene: 15. Germline lookup yields CDR1 LNHNV and CDR2 YYDKDF (reference sequence). There are 18 residues in the CDR3. The CDR3 protein is CATQRKGQAISGANVLTF. CDR3 nucleotides: TGTGCCACTCAGCGGAAAGGACAGGCGATTTCTGGGGCCAACGTCCTGACTTTC.

This clone was seen only once. The chain joins TRBV6-2 or TRBV6-3 to TRBJ2-3; 11 nucleotides agree with TRBD2. V shed 4 bases and J 1 base; nucleotides not matched to a gene: 1. This CDR3 contains 15 residues. In germline, CDR1 is MNHEY, CDR2 SVGEGT. In DNA form, the CDR3 reads TGTGCCAGCAGTTGGGGACTAGCGGGCACAGATACGCAGTATTTT. Protein sequence: CASSWGLAGTDTQYF.

The chain couples TRBV2 to TRBJ1-5; no clear D gene. Germline CDR1 and CDR2: SNHLY and FYNNEI. Trimming took off 0 bases at V and 4 bases at J, with 7 bases between the two ends. The CDR3 is 14 residues long. Written as DNA, the CDR3 is TGTGCCAGCAGTGAAGCGCGCGGAAATCAGCCCCAGCATTTT. It yields the protein CASSEARGNQPQHF. The full variable domain, its missing parts supplied by reference TRBV2 and TRBJ1-5, is EPEVTQTPSHQVTQMGQEVILRCVPISNHLYFYWYRQILGQKVEFLVSFYNNEISEKSEIFDDQFSVERPDGSNFTLKIRSTKLEDSAMYFCASSEARGNQPQHFGDGTRLSIL.

The V gene is TRBV4-3, the J gene TRBJ1-1; 7 bases align to TRBD1. The CDR3 is made up of 15 amino acids. V trimming: 2 bases; J trimming: 4 bases; junction bases outside the gene matches: 7. Germline-derived CDR1 and CDR2 are LGHNA and YSLEER. The DNA of the CDR3 is TGCGCCAGCAGCCAATTTAGGACAGGAGGCACTGAAGCTTTCTTT. It specifies CASSQFRTGGTEAFF.

The chain links TRBV5-1 to TRBJ2-3; tentatively, D is TRBD2 (5 bases). The CDR3 loop spans 14 amino acids. Germline V CDR1 and CDR2: SGHRS, YFSETQ. The V and J ends lost 4 bases and 5 bases respectively, with 14 bases between them. The CDR3 reads CASSPVAGLDTQYF. CDR3 DNA: TGCGCCAGCAGCCCTGTTGCGGGTTTAGATACGCAGTATTTT.

In regard to this clone: The germline gene is not matched at one end of the junction; a read error may be the cause. This chain connects TRBV12-3 or TRBV12-4 to TRBJ2-1, with 7 bases matching TRBD2. The CDR3 has 13 amino acids. This chain's CDR3 is CAGRASGYNELFF. The CDR3 DNA is TGTGCCGGGCGGGCTAGCGGTTACAATGAGCTGTTCTTC.

This chain uses TRBV6-2 or TRBV6-3 with TRBJ1-2, with a possible D match to TRBD1 (6 bases). V lost 5 bases to trimming and J lost 8 bases, with 9 bases between them. Germline CDR1 is MNHEY and CDR2 is SVGEGT. CDR3 length: 11 amino acids. CDR3 region: CASSRGFGYTF. CDR3 nucleotide sequence: TGTGCCAGCAGTAGGGGGTTCGGCTACACCTTC.

V usage is TRBV27 and J usage is TRBJ2-1, with 8 nucleotides matching TRBD1. This CDR3 contains 14 residues. The V gene's germline CDR1 is MNHEY and CDR2 SMNVEV (reference sequence). Trimming removed 5 bases from V and 8 bases from J; junction bases left unmatched: 8. The CDR3 region has the DNA TGTGCCAGCAGTCCAAGGACAGGGCCCCATGAGCAGTTCTTC. Residues: CASSPRTGPHEQFF.

The chain joins TRBV18 to TRBJ1-1; D gene ambiguous. Germline assignment: CDR1 KGHSH and CDR2 LQKENI. Trimming stripped 5 bases from V and 1 base from J, with 11 bases between. CDR3 length: 14 amino acids. The CDR3 here is CASSWRDQNTEAFF. The CDR3 DNA is TGTGCCAGCTCATGGAGGGATCAGAACACTGAAGCTTTCTTT. The full variable domain, with the rest looked up from reference TRBV18 and TRBJ1-1, is NAGVMQNPRHLVRRRGQEARLRCSPMKGHSHVYWYRQLPEEGLKFMVYLQKENIIDESGMPKERFSAEFPKEGPSILRIQQVVRGDSAAYFCASSWRDQNTEAFFGQGTRLTVV.

The rearrangement links TRBV6-5 to TRBJ1-5, with D hard to call. This CDR3 comprises 15 residues. V shed 6 bases and J shed 2 bases, with 14 bases lying between them. In germline, CDR1 is MNHEY, CDR2 SVGAGI. CDR3 amino acids: CASSSSFSGNQPQHF. The CDR3 coding sequence is TGTGCCAGCAGCTCTTCTTTCTCCGGCAATCAGCCCCAGCATTTT.

The rearrangement links TRBV5-4 to TRBJ2-1; 10 bases are shared with TRBD2. V trimming: 3 bases; J trimming: 8 bases; junction bases outside the gene matches: 8. The germline CDR1 and CDR2 sequences are SGHNT and YYREEE (reference sequence). The CDR3 length is 15 residues. CDR3 in DNA: TGTGCCAGCAGCTCCGAGCGGGGGGGCCAGTATGAGCAGTTCTTC. Protein product: CASSSERGGQYEQFF.

The chain joins TRBV5-1 to TRBJ2-5; D remains ambiguous. Germline CDR1 SGHRS, CDR2 YFSETQ. This CDR3 contains 13 residues. V lost 2 bases to trimming and J lost 2 bases, with 7 bases between them. CDR3 sequence: CASSFPEQETQYF. The CDR3 DNA is TGCGCCAGCAGCTTCCCGGAGCAAGAGACCCAGTACTTC.

The chain employs TRBV25-1 and TRBJ1-1; D not certain. The germline V gene encodes CDR1 MGHDK and CDR2 SYGVNS. The CDR3 covers 11 residues. The germline V and J ends were trimmed by 4 bases and 8 bases, with 8 bases remaining between them. The CDR3 nucleotides read TGTGCCAGCAGTGTAGGAGCGGAAGCTTTCTTT. Amino acid sequence: CASSVGAEAFF.

V and J are TRBV11-2 and TRBJ2-5; no reliable D call. The germline V gene has CDR1 SGHAT and CDR2 FQNNGV. The CDR3 is 11 residues long. Trimming stripped 4 bases from V and 2 bases from J, with 2 bases between. CDR3 protein: CASSSQETQYF. For the CDR3, the DNA is TGTGCCAGCAGCTCACAAGAGACCCAGTACTTC.

V and J are TRBV3-1 (or the pseudogene TRBV3-2) and TRBJ2-1; TRBD1 aligns across 9 bases. The CDR3 extends over 15 amino acids. The J segment lost 4 bases and the V segment lost 4 bases, leaving 5 bases of the junction unmatched. Germline assignment: CDR1 LGHDT and CDR2 YNNKEL (reference sequence). This CDR3 is CASSRTGQGYNEQFF. DNA for the CDR3: TGTGCCAGCAGCCGAACGGGACAGGGATACAATGAGCAGTTCTTC.

This clone was picked up one time. The V gene is TRBV5-1, the J gene TRBJ2-2, with 7 bases identical to TRBD1. CDR1 and CDR2 from the germline V gene are SGHRS and YFSETQ. CDR3 length: 16 residues. Trimming took 4 bases from V and 4 from J; bases not matched to a gene: 10. The CDR3 sequence is CASSPGPGGPTGELFF. CDR3 coding DNA: TGCGCCAGCAGCCCGGGACCAGGGGGACCCACCGGGGAGCTGTTTTTT.